Each of the 25 T cell receptor beta chains below was sequenced from the same sample in a study of cytomegalovirus exposure and HLA in healthy donors. Both 60 Vbeta primers and 13 Jbeta primers went into the PCR. Profiled with immunoSEQ multiplex PCR; TCRdb holds only in-frame clones, not every one. Of 130,000 to 150,000 clones in the sample, around 78% are singletons; the top ten hold about 2.5%. The sample was PBMCs. The receptors were gathered from a male donor in good health and CMV-seronegative.

This chain links TRBV5-5 with TRBJ2-7; D may be TRBD2 (5 bases). The CDR3 runs 15 residues. Trimming removed 4 bases at V and 4 bases at J, with 18 bases between. The germline CDR1 and CDR2 sequences are SGHKS and YYEKEE (reference sequence). The chain's CDR3 is CASSPRVRADYEQYF. CDR3 sequence (DNA): TGTGCCAGCAGCCCGAGGGTCCGTGCGGATTACGAGCAGTACTTC.

V and J are TRBV15 and TRBJ1-2; no definite D call. CDR3 length: 11 amino acids. CDR1 and CDR2 from the germline V gene are LNHNV and YYDKDF (reference sequence). V was shortened by 1 base and J by 8 bases, with 5 bases between the two germline ends. The CDR3 region is CATSRAEGYTF. In nucleotides, the CDR3 is TGTGCCACCAGCAGAGCAGAAGGCTACACCTTC.

The table lists this clone with a count of one. This rearrangement joins TRBV10-3 to TRBJ2-3; possible D gene TRBD2, 6 bases. CDR3 length: 14 residues. Looked up from germline, CDR1 is ENHRY and CDR2 is SYGVKD. Trimming cost V 4 bases and J 3 bases, with 11 bases left between them. Here the CDR3 reads CAISGLGGTDTQYF. The CDR3 nucleotides read TGTGCCATCAGTGGTCTGGGGGGAACAGATACGCAGTATTTT.

This clone was recorded once. V usage is TRBV19 and J usage is TRBJ2-7, with 10 nucleotides matching TRBD1. With 2 bases clipped from V and 6 bases from J, the junction kept 4 bases outside the gene matches. The CDR3 is 14 amino acids. Germline V gives CDR1 LNHDA, CDR2 SQIVND (reference sequence). DNA of the CDR3: TGTGCCAGTAGTATACTCCGGGACAGGGGCGAGCAGTACTTC. Translating gives CASSILRDRGEQYF.

The chain links TRBV5-1 to TRBJ2-7; 9 bases match TRBD2. This CDR3 comprises 17 residues. Looked up from germline, CDR1 is SGHRS and CDR2 is YFSETQ. The J segment lost 3 bases and the V segment lost 4 bases, leaving 14 bases of the junction unmatched. The CDR3 bases are TGCGCCAGCAGCCCAACCGGGACTAGCTTTTCGGGCTACGAGCAGTACTTC. Its translation is CASSPTGTSFSGYEQYF.

This chain joins TRBV27 and TRBJ2-5, with a possible D match to TRBD1 (6 bases). Trimming removed 6 bases from V and 4 bases from J, with 27 bases in between. This CDR3 comprises 18 residues. From germline, CDR1 is MNHEY and CDR2 SMNVEV (reference sequence). The chain's CDR3 is CASSKIGWAGESRETQYF. In nucleotides, the CDR3 is TGTGCCAGCAGCAAAATCGGGTGGGCAGGGGAATCGAGAGAGACCCAGTACTTC.

This clone was seen only once. The chain combines TRBV11-2 with TRBJ2-5, with D perhaps TRBD1 (5 bases). This CDR3 is 14 amino acids long. CDR1 SGHAT and CDR2 FQNNGV come from the germline V gene. Trimming stripped 1 base from V and 4 bases from J, with 10 bases between. Written as DNA, the CDR3 is TGTGCCAGCAGCTTAGCCGGCCAGGGAGAGACCCAGTACTTC. Residues: CASSLAGQGETQYF.

The table lists this clone with a few counts. The CDR3 coding sequence is TGTGCCAGCAGGTTGGGGACTAGCTACAATGAGCAGTTCTTC. Translation: CASRLGTSYNEQFF. The J gene is TRBJ2-1, the V gene TRBV6-5, with TRBD2 identical over 8 bases. The CDR3 is made up of 14 amino acids. Unmatched junction bases numbered 4, after V lost 6 bases and J lost 3 bases. CDR1 MNHEY and CDR2 SVGAGI come from the germline V gene.

V is TRBV7-8 and J is TRBJ2-1; TRBD2 matches at 13 bases. The germline CDR1 and CDR2 sequences are SGHVS and FQNEAQ. J lost 6 bases, V lost 4 bases, and 9 bases had no gene match. CDR3 length: 17 amino acids. The DNA of the CDR3 is TGTGCCAGCAGCTCCCAGATGGGACTAGCGGGGAGCAATGAGCAGTTCTTC. It translates to CASSSQMGLAGSNEQFF.

The chain combines TRBV29-1 with TRBJ2-1; 12 nucleotides agree with TRBD2. This CDR3 is 15 amino acids long. Germline-derived CDR1 and CDR2 are SQVTM and ANQGSEA. The V and J ends lost 3 bases and 6 bases, in that order; junction bases with no gene match: 6. CDR3 coding DNA: TGCAGCGTTGACTCTAGCGGGAGGGCCGGCAATGAGCAGTTCTTC. Protein sequence: CSVDSSGRAGNEQFF.

Points on this clone: Other DNA sequences in the sample encode the same CDR3. V is TRBV4-1 and J is TRBJ1-4; 7 positions agree with TRBD1. V trimming: 1 base; J trimming: 7 bases; junction bases outside the gene matches: 3. The CDR3 runs 14 residues. Per the germline V gene, CDR1 is MGHRA and CDR2 is YSYEKL. Written as DNA, the CDR3 is TGCGCCAGCAGCCAAGGACAGGGAGCTGAAAAACTGTTTTTT. As protein: CASSQGQGAEKLFF.

The J gene is TRBJ1-2, the V gene TRBV30; 11 positions agree with TRBD1. This CDR3 comprises 16 residues. With V trimmed by 0 bases and J by 7 bases, 10 bases remained unmatched. Germline V lookup: CDR1 GTSNPN, CDR2 SVGIG (reference sequence). This chain's CDR3 is CAWSVPLPGQGGGYTF. The CDR3 nucleotides read TGTGCCTGGAGTGTCCCTCTTCCGGGACAGGGGGGTGGCTACACCTTC.

This clone was picked up a small number of times. The junction departs from the called germline gene at one end, perhaps through a read error. The rearrangement links TRBV7-7 to TRBJ2-2, with D perhaps matching TRBD2 (5 bases). The CDR3 is made up of 14 amino acids. Germline lookup yields CDR1 SSHAT and CDR2 FNYEAQ (reference sequence). CDR3 residues: CASTRSPSGGELFF. Written as DNA, the CDR3 is TGTGCTAGCACGAGATCCCCCAGCGGCGGGGAGCTGTTTTTT.

The CDR3 sequence: CASSIQANYGYTF. The CDR3 DNA follows: TGTGCCAGCAGTATACAAGCTAACTATGGCTACACCTTC. The chain recombines TRBV6-5 with TRBJ1-2; D is uncertain. Germline CDR1 is MNHEY and CDR2 is SVGAGI. The CDR3 spans 13 residues. Trimming pared 5 bases from V and 0 bases from J, leaving 7 bases between.

CDR3 nucleotide sequence: TGCCGCCCCCGAGATAGCGGGAGGATTAACTACGAGCAGTACTTC. This gives the protein CRPRDSGRINYEQYF. The chain is built from TRBV29-1 and TRBJ2-7, with 10 nucleotides matching TRBD2. The CDR3 is made up of 15 amino acids. The germline V gene has CDR1 SQVTM and CDR2 ANQGSEA.

The rearrangement uses TRBV11-3 and TRBJ1-6; D not resolved. Germline loops: CDR1 SGHNT, CDR2 YENEEA. Trimming took 4 bases from V and 8 from J, leaving 12 bases between them. The CDR3 loop spans 14 amino acids. CDR3 loop: CASSYGWKDSPLHF. CDR3 DNA sequence: TGTGCCAGCAGCTACGGGTGGAAGGATTCACCCCTCCACTTT.

This clone was recorded a few times. This rearrangement joins TRBV5-1 to TRBJ2-7; possibly TRBD1 for D (6 bases). This CDR3 region has 14 residues. CDR1 is SGHRS and CDR2 is YFSETQ in the germline V gene. V was shortened by 4 bases and J by 0 bases, with 11 bases between the two germline ends. CDR3 sequence: CASSIGQSSYEQYF. The CDR3 region has the DNA TGCGCCAGCAGCATCGGACAGAGCTCCTACGAGCAGTACTTC.

The rearrangement uses TRBV9 and TRBJ2-2, with D hard to call. The CDR3 loop spans 13 amino acids. Trimming cost V 2 bases and J 1 base, with 3 bases left between them. Germline CDR1 SGDLS, CDR2 YYNGEE. This CDR3 is CASSVGNTGELFF. The CDR3 DNA reads TGTGCCAGCAGCGTCGGGAACACCGGGGAGCTGTTTTTT.

The chain employs TRBV15 and TRBJ1-4, with no clear D. Looked up from germline, CDR1 is LNHNV and CDR2 is YYDKDF (reference sequence). The CDR3 totals 13 residues. V was trimmed by 8 bases and J by 0 bases, leaving 7 bases between them. CDR3 nucleotide sequence: TGTGCCACCTCGAGTGCAACTAATGAAAAACTGTTTTTT. The encoded protein is CATSSATNEKLFF.

This clone was found a few times. This rearrangement joins TRBV25-1 to TRBJ2-7; 11 positions match TRBD1. Trimming at V came to 5 bases and at J to 3 bases, leaving 9 bases not matched to a gene. Germline V CDR1 and CDR2: MGHDK, SYGVNS. The CDR3 runs to 16 residues. The CDR3 here is CASSPTGTGGLYEQYF. DNA for the CDR3: TGTGCCAGCAGTCCCACCGGGACAGGGGGACTCTACGAGCAGTACTTC.

V gene TRBV30 combines with J gene TRBJ2-2; the D gene is possibly TRBD2 (5 bases). The germline V and J ends were trimmed by 5 bases and 2 bases, with 9 bases remaining between them. Germline CDR1 reads GTSNPN; CDR2 reads SVGIG (reference sequence). The CDR3 extends over 13 amino acids. The CDR3 loop reads CAWELDNTGELFF. The CDR3, as DNA: TGTGCCTGGGAACTAGATAACACCGGGGAGCTGTTTTTT.

In this sample, this clone turned up a few times. Here the CDR3 reads CASSFGQDPVYEQYF. The CDR3 coding sequence is TGTGCCAGCAGTTTCGGACAGGATCCAGTCTACGAGCAGTACTTC. The V gene is TRBV27, the J gene TRBJ2-7; TRBD1 matches 7 bases. CDR3 length: 15 amino acids. Germline V lookup: CDR1 MNHEY, CDR2 SMNVEV (reference sequence). With 3 bases clipped from V and 3 bases from J, the junction kept 8 bases outside the gene matches.

This chain uses TRBV4-3 with TRBJ1-1, with 7 bases that match TRBD1. Germline loops: CDR1 LGHNA, CDR2 YSLEER. The CDR3 sequence is 15 residues long. J lost 3 bases, V lost 4 bases, and 8 bases had no gene match. The CDR3 loop is CASSRKQGSDTEAFF. The CDR3 coding sequence is TGCGCCAGCAGCCGGAAACAGGGGTCTGACACTGAAGCTTTCTTT.

DNA of the CDR3: TGTGCCAGCAGCTTAGCGGGGGCCTACGAGCAGTACTTC. Its protein is CASSLAGAYEQYF. This rearrangement joins TRBV7-3 to TRBJ2-7, with TRBD2 identical over 7 bases. V was clipped by 2 bases and J by 2 bases; unmatched bases: 0. Germline CDR1 SGHTA, CDR2 FQGTGA. This CDR3 contains 13 residues.

This chain's CDR3 is CASSARGARDCGYTF. The CDR3 DNA reads TGTGCCAGCAGCGCCAGGGGGGCGCGTGACTGTGGCTACACCTTC. The V call is TRBV9, the J call TRBJ1-2, with TRBD1 matching 7 bases. The CDR3 is 15 amino acids. V shed 3 bases and J 7 bases; nucleotides not matched to a gene: 12. CDR1 is SGDLS, CDR2 YYNGEE, per germline. The variable domain in full, completed from reference TRBV9 and TRBJ1-2, reads DSGVTQTPKHLITATGQRVTLRCSPRSGDLSVYWYQQSLDQGLQFLIQYYNGEERAKGNILERFSAQQFPDLHSELNLSSLELGDSALYFCASSARGARDCGYTFGSGTRLTVV.